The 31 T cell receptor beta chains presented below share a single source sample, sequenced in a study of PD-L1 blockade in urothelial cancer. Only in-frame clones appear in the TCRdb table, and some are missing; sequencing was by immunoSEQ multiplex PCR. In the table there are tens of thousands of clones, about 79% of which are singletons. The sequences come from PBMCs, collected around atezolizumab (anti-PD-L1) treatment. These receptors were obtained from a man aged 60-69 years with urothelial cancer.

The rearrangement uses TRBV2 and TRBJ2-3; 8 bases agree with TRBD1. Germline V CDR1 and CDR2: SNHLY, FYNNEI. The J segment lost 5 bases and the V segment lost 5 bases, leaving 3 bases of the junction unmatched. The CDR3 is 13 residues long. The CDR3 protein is CASSRQGLDTQYF. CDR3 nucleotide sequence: TGTGCCAGCAGTCGACAGGGGTTAGATACGCAGTATTTT.

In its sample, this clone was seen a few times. CDR3 residues: CASSGTRQETQYF. The CDR3, as DNA: TGTGCCAGCTCCGGGACAAGACAGGAGACCCAGTACTTC. This sequence joins TRBV18 and TRBJ2-5; the D gene is possibly TRBD1 (6 bases). CDR3 length equals 13 residues. Germline V lookup: CDR1 KGHSH, CDR2 LQKENI. Trimming took 6 bases from V and 5 from J, leaving 13 bases between them.

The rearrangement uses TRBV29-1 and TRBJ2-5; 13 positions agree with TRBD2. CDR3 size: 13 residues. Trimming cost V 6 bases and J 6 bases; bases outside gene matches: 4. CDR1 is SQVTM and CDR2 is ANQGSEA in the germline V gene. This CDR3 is CSVRTSGGQTQYF. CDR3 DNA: TGCAGCGTGAGGACTAGCGGGGGCCAGACCCAGTACTTC.

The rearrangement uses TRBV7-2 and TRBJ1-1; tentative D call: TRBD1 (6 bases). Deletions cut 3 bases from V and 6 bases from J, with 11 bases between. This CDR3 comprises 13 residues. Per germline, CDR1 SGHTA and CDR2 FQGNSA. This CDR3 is CASSFSGAPEAFF. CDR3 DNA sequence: TGTGCCAGCAGCTTTTCAGGGGCCCCTGAAGCTTTCTTT.

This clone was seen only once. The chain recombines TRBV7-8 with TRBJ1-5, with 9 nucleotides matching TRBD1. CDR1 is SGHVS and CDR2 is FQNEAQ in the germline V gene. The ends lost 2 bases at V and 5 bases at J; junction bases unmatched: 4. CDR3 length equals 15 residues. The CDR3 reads CASSLSRQGDQPQHF. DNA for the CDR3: TGTGCCAGCAGCTTATCGCGACAGGGGGATCAGCCCCAGCATTTT.

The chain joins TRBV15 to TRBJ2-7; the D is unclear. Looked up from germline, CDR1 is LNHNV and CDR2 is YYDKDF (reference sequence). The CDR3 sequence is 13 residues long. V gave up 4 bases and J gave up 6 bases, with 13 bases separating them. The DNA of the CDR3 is TGTGCCACCAGCATAAAAACAGCCCTCGAGCAGTACTTC. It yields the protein CATSIKTALEQYF.

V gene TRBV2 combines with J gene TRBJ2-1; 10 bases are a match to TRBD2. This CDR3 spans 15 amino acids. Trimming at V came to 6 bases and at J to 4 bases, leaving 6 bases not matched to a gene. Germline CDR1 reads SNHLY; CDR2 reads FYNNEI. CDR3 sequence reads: CASRQTSGSYNEQFF. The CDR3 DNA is TGTGCCAGCAGGCAGACTAGCGGGTCGTACAATGAGCAGTTCTTC.

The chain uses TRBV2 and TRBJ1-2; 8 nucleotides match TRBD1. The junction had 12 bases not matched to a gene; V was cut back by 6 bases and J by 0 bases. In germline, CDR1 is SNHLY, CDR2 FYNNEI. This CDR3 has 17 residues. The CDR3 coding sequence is TGTGCCAGCAGACCCCCAGGGGGCCGAAGGGCTAACTATGGCTACACCTTC. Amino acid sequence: CASRPPGGRRANYGYTF.

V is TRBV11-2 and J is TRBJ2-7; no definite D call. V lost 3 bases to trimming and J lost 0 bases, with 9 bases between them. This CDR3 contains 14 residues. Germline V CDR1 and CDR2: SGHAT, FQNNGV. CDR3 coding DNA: TGTGCCAGCAGCTTGTCGGTGAGCTCCTACGAGCAGTACTTC. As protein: CASSLSVSSYEQYF.

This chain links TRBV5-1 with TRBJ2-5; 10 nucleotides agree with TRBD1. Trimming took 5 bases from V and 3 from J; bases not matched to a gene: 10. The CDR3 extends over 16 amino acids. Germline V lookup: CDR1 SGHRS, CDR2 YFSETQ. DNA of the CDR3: TGCGCCAGCAGTCCCCAACCTGGGACAGGGGAAGAGACCCAGTACTTC. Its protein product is CASSPQPGTGEETQYF.

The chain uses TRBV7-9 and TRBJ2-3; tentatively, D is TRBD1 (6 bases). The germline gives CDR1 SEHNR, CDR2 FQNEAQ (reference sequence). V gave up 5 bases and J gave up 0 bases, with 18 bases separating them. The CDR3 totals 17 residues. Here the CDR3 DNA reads TGTGCCAGCAGCCCGGCGACAGGCGGTTCGAGCACAGATACGCAGTATTTT. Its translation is CASSPATGGSSTDTQYF.

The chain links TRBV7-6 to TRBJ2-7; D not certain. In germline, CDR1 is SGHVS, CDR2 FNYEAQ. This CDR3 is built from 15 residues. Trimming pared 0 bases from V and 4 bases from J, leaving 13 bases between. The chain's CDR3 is CASSLAEIPGYEQYF. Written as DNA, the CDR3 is TGTGCCAGCAGCTTAGCAGAGATTCCGGGTTACGAGCAGTACTTC.

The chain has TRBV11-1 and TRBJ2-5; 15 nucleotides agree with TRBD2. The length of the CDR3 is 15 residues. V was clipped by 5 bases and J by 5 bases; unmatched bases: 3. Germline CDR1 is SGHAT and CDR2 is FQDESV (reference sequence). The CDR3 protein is CASSTGLAGGETQYF. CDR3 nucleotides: TGTGCCAGCAGCACCGGACTAGCGGGGGGGGAGACCCAGTACTTC.

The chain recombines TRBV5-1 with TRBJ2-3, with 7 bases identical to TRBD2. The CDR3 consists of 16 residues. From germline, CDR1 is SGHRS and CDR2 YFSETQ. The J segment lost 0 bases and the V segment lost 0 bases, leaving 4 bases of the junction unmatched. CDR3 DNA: TGCGCCAGCAGCTTGGAGGCTAGCGGCAGCACAGATACGCAGTATTTT. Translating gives CASSLEASGSTDTQYF.

Here the CDR3 reads CASSQGGGGSPLHF. CDR3 coding DNA: TGTGCCAGCAGCCAAGGAGGGGGGGGTTCACCCCTCCACTTT. This sequence joins TRBV9 and TRBJ1-6, with D maybe TRBD1 (6 bases). This CDR3 spans 14 amino acids. The germline V and J ends were trimmed by 4 bases and 9 bases, with 14 bases remaining between them. Germline-derived CDR1 and CDR2 are SGDLS and YYNGEE.

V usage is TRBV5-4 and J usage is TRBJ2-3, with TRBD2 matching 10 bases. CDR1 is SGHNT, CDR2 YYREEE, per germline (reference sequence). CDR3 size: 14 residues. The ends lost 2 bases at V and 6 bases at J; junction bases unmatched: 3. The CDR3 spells CASSLAGGPDTQYF. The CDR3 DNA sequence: TGTGCCAGCAGCTTAGCGGGGGGGCCGGATACGCAGTATTTT.

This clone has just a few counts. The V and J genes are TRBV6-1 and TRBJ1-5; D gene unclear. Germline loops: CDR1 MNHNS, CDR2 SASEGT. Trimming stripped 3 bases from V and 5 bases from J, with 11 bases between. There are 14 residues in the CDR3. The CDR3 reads CASSDVRFHQPQHF. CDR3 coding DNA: TGTGCCAGCAGTGATGTACGGTTCCATCAGCCCCAGCATTTT.

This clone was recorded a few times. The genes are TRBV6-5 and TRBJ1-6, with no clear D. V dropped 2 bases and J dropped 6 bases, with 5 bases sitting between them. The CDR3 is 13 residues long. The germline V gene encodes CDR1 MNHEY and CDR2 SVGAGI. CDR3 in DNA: TGTGCCAGCAGTTACGAGGGTAATTCACCCCTCCACTTT. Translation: CASSYEGNSPLHF.

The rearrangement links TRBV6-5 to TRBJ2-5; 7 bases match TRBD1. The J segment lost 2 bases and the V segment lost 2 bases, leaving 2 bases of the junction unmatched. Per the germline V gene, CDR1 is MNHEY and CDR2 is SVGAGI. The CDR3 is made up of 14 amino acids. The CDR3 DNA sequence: TGTGCCAGCAGTTACAGGGGGCCACAAGAGACCCAGTACTTC. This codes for CASSYRGPQETQYF.

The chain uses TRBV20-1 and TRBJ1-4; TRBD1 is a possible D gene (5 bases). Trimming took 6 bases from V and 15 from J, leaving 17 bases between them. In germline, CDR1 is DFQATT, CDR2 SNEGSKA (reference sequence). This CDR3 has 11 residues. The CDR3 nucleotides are TGCAGTGCCCAACAGGTACCGTCGATGTTTTTT. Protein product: CSAQQVPSMFF.

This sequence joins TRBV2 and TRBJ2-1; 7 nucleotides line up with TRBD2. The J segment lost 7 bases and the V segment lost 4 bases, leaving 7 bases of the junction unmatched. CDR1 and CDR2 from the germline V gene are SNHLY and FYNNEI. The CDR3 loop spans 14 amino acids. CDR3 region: CASSGSRGMNEQFF. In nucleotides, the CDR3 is TGTGCCAGCAGTGGCTCGCGGGGGATGAATGAGCAGTTCTTC. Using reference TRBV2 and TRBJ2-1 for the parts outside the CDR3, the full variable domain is EPEVTQTPSHQVTQMGQEVILRCVPISNHLYFYWYRQILGQKVEFLVSFYNNEISEKSEIFDDQFSVERPDGSNFTLKIRSTKLEDSAMYFCASSGSRGMNEQFFGPGTRLTVL.

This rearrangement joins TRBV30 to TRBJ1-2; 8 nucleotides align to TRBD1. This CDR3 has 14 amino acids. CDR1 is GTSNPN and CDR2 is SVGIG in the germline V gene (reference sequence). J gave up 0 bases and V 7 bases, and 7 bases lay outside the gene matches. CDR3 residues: CALGQGDPNYGYTF. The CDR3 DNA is TGTGCCTTAGGACAGGGAGACCCTAACTATGGCTACACCTTC.

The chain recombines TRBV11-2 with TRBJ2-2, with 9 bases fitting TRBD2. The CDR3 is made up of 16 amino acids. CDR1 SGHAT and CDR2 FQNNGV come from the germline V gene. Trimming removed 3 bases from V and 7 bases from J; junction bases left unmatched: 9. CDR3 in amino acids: CASSFGLAGSSGELFF. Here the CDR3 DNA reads TGTGCCAGCAGCTTCGGCCTAGCGGGGTCCAGCGGGGAGCTGTTTTTT.

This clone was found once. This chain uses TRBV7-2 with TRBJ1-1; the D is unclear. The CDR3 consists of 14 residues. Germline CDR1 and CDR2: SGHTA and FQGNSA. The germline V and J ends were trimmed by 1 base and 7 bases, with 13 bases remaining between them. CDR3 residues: CASSLGTSEGEAFF. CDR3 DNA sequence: TGTGCCAGCAGCTTAGGCACTTCGGAGGGTGAAGCTTTCTTT.

Written as DNA, the CDR3 is TGTGCCAGCACAGCTCGGGGCTACGAGCAGTACTTC. Its translation: CASTARGYEQYF. The chain recombines TRBV6-1 with TRBJ2-7; D is possibly TRBD2 (5 bases). The CDR3 contains 12 residues. V was pared by 7 bases and J by 3 bases, with 10 bases between. CDR1 and CDR2 from the germline V gene are MNHNS and SASEGT.

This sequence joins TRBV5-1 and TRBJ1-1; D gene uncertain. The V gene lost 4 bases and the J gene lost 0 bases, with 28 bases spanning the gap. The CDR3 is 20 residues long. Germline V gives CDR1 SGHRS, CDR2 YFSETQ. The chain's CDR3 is CASSRRGHLAGEKVNTEAFF. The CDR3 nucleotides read TGCGCCAGCAGCCGCCGGGGTCACTTAGCTGGGGAAAAGGTGAACACTGAAGCTTTCTTT.

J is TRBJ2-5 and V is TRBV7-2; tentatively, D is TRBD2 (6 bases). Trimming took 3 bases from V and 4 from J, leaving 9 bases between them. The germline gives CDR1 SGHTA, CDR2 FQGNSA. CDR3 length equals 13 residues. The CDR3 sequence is CASSFGGTETQYF. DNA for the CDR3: TGTGCCAGCAGCTTTGGGGGGACAGAGACCCAGTACTTC.

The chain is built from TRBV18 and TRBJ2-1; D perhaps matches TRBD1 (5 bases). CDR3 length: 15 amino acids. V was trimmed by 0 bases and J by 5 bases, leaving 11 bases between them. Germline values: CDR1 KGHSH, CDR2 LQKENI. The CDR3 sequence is CASSPPTRRDNEQFF. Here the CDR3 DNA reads TGTGCCAGCTCACCACCGACCCGCAGGGACAATGAGCAGTTCTTC.

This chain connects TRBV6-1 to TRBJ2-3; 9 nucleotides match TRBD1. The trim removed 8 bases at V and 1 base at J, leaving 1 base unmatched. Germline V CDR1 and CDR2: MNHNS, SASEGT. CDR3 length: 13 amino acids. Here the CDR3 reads CASGDRGTDTQYF. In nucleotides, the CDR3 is TGTGCCAGCGGGGACAGGGGCACAGATACGCAGTATTTT.

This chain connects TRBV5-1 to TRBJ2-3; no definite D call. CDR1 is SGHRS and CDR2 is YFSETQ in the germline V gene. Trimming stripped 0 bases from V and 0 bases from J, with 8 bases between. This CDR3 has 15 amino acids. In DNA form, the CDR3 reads TGCGCCAGCAGCTTGGTGCCCACAAGCACAGATACGCAGTATTTT. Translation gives CASSLVPTSTDTQYF.

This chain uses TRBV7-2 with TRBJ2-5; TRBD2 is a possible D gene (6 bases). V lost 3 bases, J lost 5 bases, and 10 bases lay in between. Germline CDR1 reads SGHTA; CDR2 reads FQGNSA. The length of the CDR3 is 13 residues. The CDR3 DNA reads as TGTGCCAGCAGCTTTTGGGAGGTGGAGACCCAGTACTTC. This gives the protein CASSFWEVETQYF.